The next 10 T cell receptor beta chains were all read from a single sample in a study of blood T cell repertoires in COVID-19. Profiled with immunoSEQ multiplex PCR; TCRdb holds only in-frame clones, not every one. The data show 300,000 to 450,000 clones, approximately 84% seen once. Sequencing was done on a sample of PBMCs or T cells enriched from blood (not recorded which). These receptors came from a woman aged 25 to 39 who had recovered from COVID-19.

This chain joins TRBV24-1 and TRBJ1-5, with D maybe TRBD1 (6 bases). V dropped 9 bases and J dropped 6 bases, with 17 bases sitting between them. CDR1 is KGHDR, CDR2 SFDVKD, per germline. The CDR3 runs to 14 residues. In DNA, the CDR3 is TGTGCCACCTCGCCCCGGGGGGCCCCTCAGCCCCAGCATTTT. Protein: CATSPRGAPQPQHF.

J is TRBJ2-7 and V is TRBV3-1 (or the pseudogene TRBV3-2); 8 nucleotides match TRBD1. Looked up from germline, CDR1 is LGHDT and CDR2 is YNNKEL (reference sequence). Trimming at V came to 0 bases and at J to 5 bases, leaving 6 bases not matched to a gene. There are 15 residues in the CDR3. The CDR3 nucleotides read TGTGCCAGCAGCCAAGATCGACAGGGGAAGAACGAGCAGTACTTC. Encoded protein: CASSQDRQGKNEQYF.

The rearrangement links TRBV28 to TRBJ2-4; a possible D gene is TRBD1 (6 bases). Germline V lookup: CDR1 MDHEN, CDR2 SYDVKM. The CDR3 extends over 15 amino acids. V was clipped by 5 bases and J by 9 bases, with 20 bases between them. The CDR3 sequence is CASSATQGSVGIQYF. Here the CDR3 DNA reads TGTGCCAGCAGTGCCACTCAGGGGTCCGTAGGCATTCAGTACTTC.

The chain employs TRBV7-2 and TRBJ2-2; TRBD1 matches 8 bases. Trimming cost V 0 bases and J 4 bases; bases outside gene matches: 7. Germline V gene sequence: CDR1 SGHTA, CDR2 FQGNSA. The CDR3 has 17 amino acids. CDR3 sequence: CASSLARDRSITGELFF. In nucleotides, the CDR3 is TGTGCCAGCAGCTTAGCGCGGGACAGGTCGATCACCGGGGAGCTGTTTTTT.

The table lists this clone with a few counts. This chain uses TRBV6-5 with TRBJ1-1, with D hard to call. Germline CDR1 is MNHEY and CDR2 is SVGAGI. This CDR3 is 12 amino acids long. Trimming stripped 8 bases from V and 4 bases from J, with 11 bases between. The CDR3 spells CASGLEGTEAFF. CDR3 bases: TGTGCCAGCGGATTGGAGGGCACTGAAGCTTTCTTT.

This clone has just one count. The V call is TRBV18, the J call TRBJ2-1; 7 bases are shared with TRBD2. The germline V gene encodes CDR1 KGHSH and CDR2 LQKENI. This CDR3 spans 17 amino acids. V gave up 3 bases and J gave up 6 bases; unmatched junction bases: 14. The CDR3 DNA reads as TGTGCCAGCTCACCCCGGAGCGACGCGCGGGGGTCCAATGAGCAGTTCTTC. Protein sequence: CASSPRSDARGSNEQFF.

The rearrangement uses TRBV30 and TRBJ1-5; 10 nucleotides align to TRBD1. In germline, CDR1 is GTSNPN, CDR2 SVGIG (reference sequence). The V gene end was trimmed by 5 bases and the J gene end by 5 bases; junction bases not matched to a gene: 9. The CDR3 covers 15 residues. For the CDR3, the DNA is TGTGCCTGGGCGGACAGGGGGGCTTACGATCAGCCCCAGCATTTT. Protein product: CAWADRGAYDQPQHF. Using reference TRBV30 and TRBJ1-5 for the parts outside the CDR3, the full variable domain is SQTIHQWPATLVQPVGSPLSLECTVEGTSNPNLYWYRQAAGRGLQLLFYSVGIGQISSEVPQNLSASRPQDRQFILSSKKLLLSDSGFYLCAWADRGAYDQPQHFGDGTRLSIL.

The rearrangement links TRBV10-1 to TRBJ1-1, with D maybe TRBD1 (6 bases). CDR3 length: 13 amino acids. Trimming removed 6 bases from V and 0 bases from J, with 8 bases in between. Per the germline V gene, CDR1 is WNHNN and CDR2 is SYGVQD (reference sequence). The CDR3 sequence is CASSAGVNTEAFF. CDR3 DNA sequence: TGCGCCAGCAGCGCAGGGGTGAACACTGAAGCTTTCTTT.

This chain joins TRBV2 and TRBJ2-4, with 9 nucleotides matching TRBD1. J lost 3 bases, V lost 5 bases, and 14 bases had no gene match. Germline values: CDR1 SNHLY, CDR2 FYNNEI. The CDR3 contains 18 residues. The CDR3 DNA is TGTGCCAGCAGTAAGGAAAGCTTGGACAGGGGCGGCAAAAACATTCAGTACTTC. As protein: CASSKESLDRGGKNIQYF.

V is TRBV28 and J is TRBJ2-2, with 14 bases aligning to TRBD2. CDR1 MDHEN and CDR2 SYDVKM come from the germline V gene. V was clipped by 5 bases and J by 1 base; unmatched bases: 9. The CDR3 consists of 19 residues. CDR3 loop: CASSPSMGTSGGNTGELFF. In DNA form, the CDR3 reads TGTGCCAGCAGTCCATCAATGGGGACTAGCGGGGGGAACACCGGGGAGCTGTTTTTT.